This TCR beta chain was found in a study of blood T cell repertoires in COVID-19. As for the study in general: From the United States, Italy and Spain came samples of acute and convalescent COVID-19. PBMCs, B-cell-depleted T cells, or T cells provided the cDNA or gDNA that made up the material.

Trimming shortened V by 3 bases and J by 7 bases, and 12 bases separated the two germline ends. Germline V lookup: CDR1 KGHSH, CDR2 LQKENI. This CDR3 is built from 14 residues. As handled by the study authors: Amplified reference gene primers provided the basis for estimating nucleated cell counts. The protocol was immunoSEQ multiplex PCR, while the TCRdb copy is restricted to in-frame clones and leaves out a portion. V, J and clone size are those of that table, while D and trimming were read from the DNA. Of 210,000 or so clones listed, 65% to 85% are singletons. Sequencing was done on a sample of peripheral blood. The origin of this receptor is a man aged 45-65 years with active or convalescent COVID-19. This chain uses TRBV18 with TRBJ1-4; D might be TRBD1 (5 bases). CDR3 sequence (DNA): TGTGCCAGCTCACCCAGGGTGGTATTTGAAAAACTGTTTTTT. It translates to CASSPRVVFEKLFF.